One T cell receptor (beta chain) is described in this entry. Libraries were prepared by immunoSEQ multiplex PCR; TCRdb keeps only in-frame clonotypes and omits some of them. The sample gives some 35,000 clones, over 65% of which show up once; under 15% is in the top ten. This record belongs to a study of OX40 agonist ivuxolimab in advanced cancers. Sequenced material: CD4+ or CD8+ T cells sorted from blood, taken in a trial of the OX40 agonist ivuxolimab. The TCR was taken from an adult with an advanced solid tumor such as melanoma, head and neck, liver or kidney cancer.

CDR3: CATSDRTNYGYTF. As DNA, the CDR3 is TGTGCCACTTCGGACAGAACTAACTATGGCTACACCTTC. V gene TRBV27 combines with J gene TRBJ1-2; D is possibly TRBD1 (6 bases). V was trimmed by 10 bases and J by 0 bases, leaving 12 bases between them. Per the germline V gene, CDR1 is MNHEY and CDR2 is SMNVEV (reference sequence). CDR3 size: 13 residues.